This T cell receptor beta chain was found in a study of regulatory T cells in long-lasting Graves disease. HTBI primers from iRepertoire and Arm-PCR of CDR3 regions yielded the TCR beta libraries. A single record per CDR3 protein comes from TCRdb applying MiXCR to the multiplex PCR reads. The table lists approximately 400,000 distinct CDR3 sequences, roughly 20% of them singletons, with approximately 27% in the top ten. Time point noted: persistent/refractory GD, antithyroid drugs over 5 years with positive TRAb. PBMCs provided the RNA from which the TCR library was made. This TCR was sampled from a woman aged 40 to 55 with Graves disease. Sample: peripheral blood mononuclear cells (PBMCs), taken when the disease was refractory, from a patient treated with antithyroid drugs.

The CDR3 loop is CASSLFPGTNTGELFF. The CDR3 DNA reads TGTGCCAGCAGCTTATTCCCGGGGACGAACACCGGGGAGCTGTTTTTT. V usage is TRBV7-9 and J usage is TRBJ2-2, with D tentatively TRBD2 (5 bases). Per germline, CDR1 SEHNR and CDR2 FQNEAQ (reference sequence). The length of the CDR3 is 16 residues. Trimming left V 2 bases short and J 0 bases short, with 10 bases between.